The rows below give T cell receptor beta chains drawn from one sample of a study of cytomegalovirus exposure and HLA in healthy donors. Using immunoSEQ multiplex PCR, the repertoire was profiled, and TCRdb retains in-frame clones only, with some absent. Among approximately 170,000 clones, around 73% were seen once, and the ten largest hold approximately 5.4%. The sample was PBMCs. The receptors stem from a woman aged 18-29 years in good health and CMV-seropositive. Each CDR3 is given with its conserved first and last residue. Fields, in order: CDR3 DNA, CDR3 protein, V gene, J gene, clone size, D gene. A D gene is named only where the DNA matches it firmly. Clone size is not always given. Where it is, it says once, few, many or a class for expanded clones.

cdr3_nt: TGTGCCAGTACCCGACAGGGGCCCTATGGCTACACCTTC; cdr3_aa: CASTRQGPYGYTF; v_call: TRBV19; j_call: TRBJ1-2; clone_size: .; d_call: TRBD1
cdr3_nt: TGTGCCAGCAGCCGACCGGGACAGGGGGAGAACGGGGAGCTGTTTTTT; cdr3_aa: CASSRPGQGENGELFF; v_call: TRBV5-4; j_call: TRBJ2-2; clone_size: .; d_call: TRBD1
cdr3_nt: TGTGCCACCAGCAGAGAGATTGGCGGGGGGGCCCGGGAGACCCAGTACTTC; cdr3_aa: CATSREIGGGARETQYF; v_call: TRBV15; j_call: TRBJ2-5; clone_size: few; d_call: TRBD2
cdr3_nt: TGTGCCAGCAGCCCCAGGACAGGGGACACTGAAGCTTTCTTT; cdr3_aa: CASSPRTGDTEAFF; v_call: TRBV9; j_call: TRBJ1-1; clone_size: .; d_call: TRBD1
cdr3_nt: TGTGCCAGCTCACCCCGGGATAGGGAAGAGACCCAGTACTTC; cdr3_aa: CASSPRDREETQYF; v_call: TRBV18; j_call: TRBJ2-5; clone_size: .; d_call: .
cdr3_nt: TGCAGCGTTAGGGGCGGGGGCCCATTCACAGATACGCAGTATTTT; cdr3_aa: CSVRGGGPFTDTQYF; v_call: TRBV29-1; j_call: TRBJ2-3; clone_size: .; d_call: .
cdr3_nt: TGTGCCAGCAGCTTAGCCCGGAGGGAACAGTTCTTC; cdr3_aa: CASSLARREQFF; v_call: TRBV7-2; j_call: TRBJ2-1; clone_size: .; d_call: .
cdr3_nt: TGTGCCAGCAGTCCTGGGACTAGCGGGGGCGGGGAGCTGTTTTTT; cdr3_aa: CASSPGTSGGGELFF; v_call: TRBV2; j_call: TRBJ2-2; clone_size: .; d_call: TRBD2
cdr3_nt: TGTGCCAGCAGTTTATACCGAAATTCAGGGGGCTATGGCTACACCTTC; cdr3_aa: CASSLYRNSGGYGYTF; v_call: TRBV28; j_call: TRBJ1-2; clone_size: few; d_call: TRBD1
cdr3_nt: TGTGCCAGCAGCTTCGTTAATACCAGACAGGGCAACTATGGCTACACCTTC; cdr3_aa: CASSFVNTRQGNYGYTF; v_call: TRBV7-2; j_call: TRBJ1-2; clone_size: .; d_call: TRBD1
cdr3_nt: TGTGCCAGCTCACCAACAGGGGAGCAAAACATTCAGTACTTC; cdr3_aa: CASSPTGEQNIQYF; v_call: TRBV18; j_call: TRBJ2-4; clone_size: .; d_call: TRBD1
cdr3_nt: TGTGCCAGCAGCCGTCTTGATTCACCCCTCCACTTT; cdr3_aa: CASSRLDSPLHF; v_call: TRBV27; j_call: TRBJ1-6; clone_size: .; d_call: .
cdr3_nt: TGTGCCAGCTCACCACCCGGGACAGCCCAAGAGACCCAGTACTTC; cdr3_aa: CASSPPGTAQETQYF; v_call: TRBV18; j_call: TRBJ2-5; clone_size: once; d_call: TRBD1
cdr3_nt: TGTGCCAGCACTAAAGATCGGACAGGAGCTTACGAGCAGTACTTC; cdr3_aa: CASTKDRTGAYEQYF; v_call: TRBV6-5; j_call: TRBJ2-7; clone_size: .; d_call: TRBD1
cdr3_nt: TGTGCCAGCAGCCCGGGACAGGCGTTTTACGAGCAGTACTTC; cdr3_aa: CASSPGQAFYEQYF; v_call: TRBV6-6; j_call: TRBJ2-7; clone_size: once; d_call: TRBD1
cdr3_nt: TGTGCCAGCACCGCAGACAGGGGGAATTCACCCCTCCACTTT; cdr3_aa: CASTADRGNSPLHF; v_call: TRBV6-1; j_call: TRBJ1-6; clone_size: .; d_call: TRBD1
cdr3_nt: TGTGCCAGCAGCCAAGATCCGGGAACGGGGGGGAGGTACGAGCAGTACTTC; cdr3_aa: CASSQDPGTGGRYEQYF; v_call: TRBV4-2; j_call: TRBJ2-7; clone_size: .; d_call: TRBD2
cdr3_nt: TGCGCCAGCAGCCAATCAATCCTAGCGGGCCAAGAGACCCAGTACTTC; cdr3_aa: CASSQSILAGQETQYF; v_call: TRBV4-3; j_call: TRBJ2-5; clone_size: .; d_call: TRBD2
cdr3_nt: TGTGCCAGCAGCCAAGATAGGACAGAGAACTATGGCTACACCTTC; cdr3_aa: CASSQDRTENYGYTF; v_call: TRBV4-2; j_call: TRBJ1-2; clone_size: few; d_call: .
cdr3_nt: TGTGCCAGCAGCGGGGGGCTCTATGAAAAACTGTTTTTT; cdr3_aa: CASSGGLYEKLFF; v_call: TRBV2; j_call: TRBJ1-4; clone_size: .; d_call: .
cdr3_nt: TGTGCCAGCAGCTCGACTAGCCGGGGCCTGGCATACGAGCAGTACTTC; cdr3_aa: CASSSTSRGLAYEQYF; v_call: TRBV7-8; j_call: TRBJ2-7; clone_size: .; d_call: TRBD2
cdr3_nt: TGTGCCAGCAGCTGGGGGGACAGCAATCAGCCCCAGCATTTT; cdr3_aa: CASSWGDSNQPQHF; v_call: TRBV7-9; j_call: TRBJ1-5; clone_size: .; d_call: .
cdr3_nt: TGTGCCAGCAGACCGGACAGGGGGACTTATAGCAATCAGCCCCAGCATTTT; cdr3_aa: CASRPDRGTYSNQPQHF; v_call: TRBV28; j_call: TRBJ1-5; clone_size: few; d_call: TRBD1
cdr3_nt: TGTGCCAGCATCCCGGGACAGGGGCGCCGCGAGCAGTACTTC; cdr3_aa: CASIPGQGRREQYF; v_call: TRBV2; j_call: TRBJ2-7; clone_size: .; d_call: TRBD1
cdr3_nt: TGTGCCAGCAGCTCCTTACAGGGAACATATTCACCCCTCCACTTT; cdr3_aa: CASSSLQGTYSPLHF; v_call: TRBV7-2; j_call: TRBJ1-6; clone_size: .; d_call: .
cdr3_nt: TGTGCCAGCAGCCAAGCAGGGGGCAACGACGAGCAGTACTTC; cdr3_aa: CASSQAGGNDEQYF; v_call: TRBV4-2; j_call: TRBJ2-7; clone_size: .; d_call: TRBD1